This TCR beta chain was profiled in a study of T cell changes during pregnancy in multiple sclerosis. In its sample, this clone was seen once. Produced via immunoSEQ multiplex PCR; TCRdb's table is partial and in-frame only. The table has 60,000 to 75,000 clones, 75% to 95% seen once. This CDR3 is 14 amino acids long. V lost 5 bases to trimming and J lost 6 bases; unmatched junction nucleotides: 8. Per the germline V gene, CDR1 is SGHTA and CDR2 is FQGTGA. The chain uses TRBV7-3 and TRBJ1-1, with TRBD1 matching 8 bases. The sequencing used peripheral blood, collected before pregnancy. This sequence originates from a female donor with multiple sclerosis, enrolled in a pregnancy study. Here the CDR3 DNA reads TGTGCCAGCAGCAGGGACAGGTGGGCCGCTGAAGCTTTCTTT. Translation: CASSRDRWAAEAFF.